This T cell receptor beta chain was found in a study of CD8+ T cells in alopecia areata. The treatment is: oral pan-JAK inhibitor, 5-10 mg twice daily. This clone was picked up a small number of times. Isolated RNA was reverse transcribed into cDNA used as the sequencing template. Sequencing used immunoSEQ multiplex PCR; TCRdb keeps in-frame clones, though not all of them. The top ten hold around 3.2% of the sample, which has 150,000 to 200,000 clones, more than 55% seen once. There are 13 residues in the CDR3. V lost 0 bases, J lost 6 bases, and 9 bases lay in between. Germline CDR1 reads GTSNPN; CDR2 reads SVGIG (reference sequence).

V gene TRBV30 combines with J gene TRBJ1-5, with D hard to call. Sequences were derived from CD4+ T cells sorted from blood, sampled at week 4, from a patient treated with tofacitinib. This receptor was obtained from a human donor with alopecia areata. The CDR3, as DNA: TGTGCCTGGAGTGTCCAGGCATCTCAGCCCCAGCATTTT. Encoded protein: CAWSVQASQPQHF.